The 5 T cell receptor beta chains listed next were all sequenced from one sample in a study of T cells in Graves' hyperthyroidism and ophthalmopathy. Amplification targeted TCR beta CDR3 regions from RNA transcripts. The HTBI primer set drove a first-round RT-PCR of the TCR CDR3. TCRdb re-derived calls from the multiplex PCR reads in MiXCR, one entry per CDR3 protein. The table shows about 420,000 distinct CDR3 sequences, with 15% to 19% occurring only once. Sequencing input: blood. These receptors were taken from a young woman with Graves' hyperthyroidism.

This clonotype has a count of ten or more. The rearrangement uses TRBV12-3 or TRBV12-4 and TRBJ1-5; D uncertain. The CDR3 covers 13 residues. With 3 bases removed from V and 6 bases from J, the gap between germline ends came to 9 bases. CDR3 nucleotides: TGTGCCAGCAGTTTTACGAGAAGTCAGCCCCAGCATTTT. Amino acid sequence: CASSFTRSQPQHF.

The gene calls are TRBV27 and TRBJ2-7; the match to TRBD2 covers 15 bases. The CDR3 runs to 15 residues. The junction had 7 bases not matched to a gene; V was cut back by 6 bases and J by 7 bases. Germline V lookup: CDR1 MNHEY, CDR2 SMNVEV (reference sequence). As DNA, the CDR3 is TGTGCCAGCAGGATGGGGACTAGCGGGAGGTTTGAGCAGTACTTC. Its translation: CASRMGTSGRFEQYF.

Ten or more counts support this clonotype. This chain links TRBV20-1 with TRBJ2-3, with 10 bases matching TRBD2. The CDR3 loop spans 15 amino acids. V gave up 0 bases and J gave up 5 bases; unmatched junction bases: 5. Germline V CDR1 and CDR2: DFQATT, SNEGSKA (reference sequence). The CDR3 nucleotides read TGCAGTGCTAGAGAGCTAGCGGGAGTAGGAGATACGCAGTATTTT. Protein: CSARELAGVGDTQYF.

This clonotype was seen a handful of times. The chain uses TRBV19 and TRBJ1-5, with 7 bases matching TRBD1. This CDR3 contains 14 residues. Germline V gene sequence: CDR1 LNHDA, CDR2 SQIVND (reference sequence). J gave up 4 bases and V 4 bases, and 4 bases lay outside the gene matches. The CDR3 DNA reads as TGTGCCAGTAGTAGACAGGGCTATAATCAGCCCCAGCATTTT. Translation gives CASSRQGYNQPQHF.

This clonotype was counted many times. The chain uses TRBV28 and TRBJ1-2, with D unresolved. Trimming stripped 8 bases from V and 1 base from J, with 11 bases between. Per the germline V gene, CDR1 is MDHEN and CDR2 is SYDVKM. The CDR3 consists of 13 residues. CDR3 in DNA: TGTGCCAGCTCCCTTGGGTTTAACTATGGCTACACCTTC. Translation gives CASSLGFNYGYTF.